Below, one TCR beta chain is given with its context. Its specificity is not known. This specimen belongs to a study of T cell responses to AZD1222 COVID-19 vaccine. Generated by immunoSEQ multiplex PCR, the TCRdb table keeps only in-frame clones and is missing some. The top ten hold more than 0.7% of the sample, which has about 140,000 clones, more than 80% seen once. Trimming took off 6 bases at V and 2 bases at J, with 14 bases between the two ends. The CDR3 has 14 residues. CDR1 is MNHEY, CDR2 SMNVEV, per germline (reference sequence). Overall study findings and caveats: Baseline antibody screening turned up just six seropositive AZD1222 recipients.

The chain employs TRBV27 and TRBJ2-7, with a weak D call TRBD1 (6 bases). The sequenced sample was peripheral blood, obtained on day 0 of MenACWY control vaccination. The origin of this receptor is an adult in good health. The CDR3 DNA is TGTGCCAGCAGCCCCCGGCAGGGGACCTACGAGCAGTACTTC. Translating gives CASSPRQGTYEQYF.